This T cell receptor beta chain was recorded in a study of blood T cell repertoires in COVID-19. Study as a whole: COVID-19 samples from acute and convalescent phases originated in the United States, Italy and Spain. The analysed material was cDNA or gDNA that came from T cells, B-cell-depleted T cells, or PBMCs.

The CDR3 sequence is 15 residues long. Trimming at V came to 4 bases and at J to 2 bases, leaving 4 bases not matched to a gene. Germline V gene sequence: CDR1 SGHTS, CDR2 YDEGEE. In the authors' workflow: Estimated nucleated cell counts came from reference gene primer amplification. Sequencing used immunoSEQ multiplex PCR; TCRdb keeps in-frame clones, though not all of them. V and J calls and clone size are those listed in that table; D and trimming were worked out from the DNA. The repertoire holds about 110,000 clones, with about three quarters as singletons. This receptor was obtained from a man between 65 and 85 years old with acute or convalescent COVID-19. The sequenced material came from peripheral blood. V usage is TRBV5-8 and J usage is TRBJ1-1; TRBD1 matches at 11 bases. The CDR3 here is CASSTGQGANTEAFF. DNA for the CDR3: TGTGCCAGCAGCACCGGACAGGGGGCAAACACTGAAGCTTTCTTT.